This is a list of T cell receptor beta chains from one sample in a study of cytomegalovirus exposure and HLA in healthy donors. Measured with immunoSEQ multiplex PCR; TCRdb has only the in-frame clones, and not every one. The sample lists roughly 150,000 clones, almost 85% seen once, with roughly 30% in the top ten. The material sequenced was PBMCs. These receptors all come from a man between 25 and 39 years old in good health and CMV-seropositive. Both conserved end residues are part of each CDR3. The D gene is left open where the match is weak. A clone size is listed for some rows: how often the clone was seen (once, few, many), or a class if it is expanded.

D	J	V	length	size	DNA	CDR3
-	TRBJ1-6	TRBV6-5	12	few	TGTGCCAGCAGTCCATATAATTCACCCCTCCACTTT	CASSPYNSPLHF
TRBD1	TRBJ2-7	TRBV7-2	16	-	TGTGCCAGCAGCCCCGGACAGGGGTCGGTCTCCTACGAGCAGTACTTC	CASSPGQGSVSYEQYF
TRBD1	TRBJ2-7	TRBV18	15	-	TGTGCCAGCTCACGCGAGACAGGGGCGAGCTACGAGCAGTACTTC	CASSRETGASYEQYF
-	TRBJ1-1	TRBV5-1	17	few	TGCGCCAGCAGCCCATCGGGACTCTTATCGGGGGACACTGAAGCTTTCTTT	CASSPSGLLSGDTEAFF
TRBD1	TRBJ1-1	TRBV6-5	13	-	TGTGCCAGCAGTATGACAGGGGGGACTGAAGCTTTCTTT	CASSMTGGTEAFF
-	TRBJ2-5	TRBV5-1	14	-	TGCGCCAGCAGCCCGGGGACACCCGCAGAGACCCAGTACTTC	CASSPGTPAETQYF
-	TRBJ2-3	TRBV10-3	16	-	TGTGCCATCAGTGAGCCCGGTGAGGCTAGCACAGATACGCAGTATTTT	CAISEPGEASTDTQYF
TRBD1	TRBJ1-2	TRBV19	12	-	TGTGCCAGTAGTGGACAGGGTTATGGCTACACCTTC	CASSGQGYGYTF
TRBD1	TRBJ2-5	TRBV11-2	16	-	TGTGCCAGCAGCTTCGGACAGGGGACGCCCAAAGAGACCCAGTACTTC	CASSFGQGTPKETQYF
TRBD1	TRBJ2-7	TRBV6-5	14	few	TGTGCCAGCAATAGCCTGGGACAGGGGTACGAGCAGTACTTC	CASNSLGQGYEQYF
TRBD2	TRBJ2-3	TRBV5-1	13	-	TGCGCCAGCAGCTTGGAAGTGGGAGGGGCGCAGTATTTT	CASSLEVGGAQYF
TRBD1	TRBJ2-7	TRBV10-3	15	-	TGTGCCATCAGTCCTCCGGGACAGGGGATGCGCGAGCAGTACTTC	CAISPPGQGMREQYF
TRBD1	TRBJ2-1	TRBV5-8	14	-	TGTGCCAGCAGCCACAGGGGCAGCGTGGGAGAGCAGTTCTTC	CASSHRGSVGEQFF
-	TRBJ2-3	TRBV11-2	14	once	TGTGCCAGCAGCTTAGGGGAGCCCCCAGATACGCAGTATTTT	CASSLGEPPDTQYF
-	TRBJ2-5	TRBV27	13	few	TGTGCCAGCAGTAGCAGGGCCCAAGAGACCCAGTACTTC	CASSSRAQETQYF
-	TRBJ1-3	TRBV11-2	13	once	TGTGCCAGCAGCTTAGATGGGGCGTACACCATATATTTT	CASSLDGAYTIYF
TRBD1	TRBJ1-1	TRBV7-3	15	-	TGTGCCAGCAGCTCATCGGGACAGGTGAACACTGAAGCTTTCTTT	CASSSSGQVNTEAFF
-	TRBJ1-3	TRBV7-9	13	-	TGTGCCAGCAGCTTGGCGGGTGGAAACACCATATATTTT	CASSLAGGNTIYF
-	TRBJ2-5	TRBV5-1	15	-	TGCGCCAGCAGCACGGCCGGGACTCACCAAGAGACCCAGTACTTC	CASSTAGTHQETQYF
TRBD2	TRBJ2-3	TRBV10-3	18	-	TGTGCCATCAGTGATCGGGTCACTAGCGGGTCTAAACGGGATACGCAGTATTTT	CAISDRVTSGSKRDTQYF
-	TRBJ2-1	TRBV4-3	15	-	TGCGCCAGCAGCCAAAATGTTGGGGGGTTTAATGAGCAGTTCTTC	CASSQNVGGFNEQFF
-	TRBJ1-2	TRBV2	16	-	TGTGCCAGCAGTCCAAGGCACCGTGCGGGGGCTGGAGGCTACACCTTC	CASSPRHRAGAGGYTF
-	TRBJ1-3	TRBV9	13	-	TGTGCCAGCAGCTTCGGGGATGGAAACACCATATATTTT	CASSFGDGNTIYF
TRBD1	TRBJ1-1	TRBV28	13	-	TGTGCCAGCAGAAGGGGGCTGGACACTGAAGCTTTCTTT	CASRRGLDTEAFF
-	TRBJ1-1	TRBV7-2	15	-	TGTGCCAGCAGCAATCGACAGTTAATGAACACTGAAGCTTTCTTT	CASSNRQLMNTEAFF
TRBD1	TRBJ2-5	TRBV5-4	16	-	TGTGCCAGCAGCGGGGGTGGGACAGGGGGGGGTGAGACCCAGTACTTC	CASSGGGTGGGETQYF
TRBD2	TRBJ2-7	TRBV9	14	-	TGTGCCAGCAGCCCTAGCGGGAACTCCTACGAGCAGTACTTC	CASSPSGNSYEQYF
-	TRBJ2-1	TRBV11-3	15	-	TGTGCCAGCAGCCCCCCTTTGATCCCCGAGAGCGAGCAGTTCTTC	CASSPPLIPESEQFF
TRBD1	TRBJ1-2	TRBV27	14	few	TGTGCCAGCAGTTCAACAACAGGGGTGTATGGCTACACCTTC	CASSSTTGVYGYTF
-	TRBJ1-2	TRBV9	11	-	TGTGCCAGCAGCTCCGCCGGGGGCTACACCTTC	CASSSAGGYTF
-	TRBJ1-4	TRBV7-9	17	-	TGTGCCAGCAGCTTAATCGGAGCAATTGGGGGAGGTGAAAAACTGTTTTTT	CASSLIGAIGGGEKLFF
-	TRBJ1-4	TRBV9	14	-	TGTGCCAGCAGCCTACAGGGAACTAATGAAAAACTGTTTTTT	CASSLQGTNEKLFF
-	TRBJ2-7	TRBV6-1	15	-	TGTGCCAGCAGTGAAATTCCGACGGGGTCCTACGAGCAGTACTTC	CASSEIPTGSYEQYF
TRBD2	TRBJ2-2	TRBV7-2	15	once	TGTGCCAGCAGCCCCCGAGCGGGGGACACCGGGGAGCTGTTTTTT	CASSPRAGDTGELFF
TRBD1	TRBJ1-2	TRBV27	13	few	TGTGCCAGCAGTTTTAGAGGGGGCAATGGCTACACCTTC	CASSFRGGNGYTF
TRBD1	TRBJ1-1	TRBV6-5	14	-	TGTGCCAGCAGGGGGACAGGGGTCTACACTGAAGCTTTCTTT	CASRGTGVYTEAFF
-	TRBJ1-5	TRBV29-1	14	few	TGCAGCGTGCAACTACAGGGTTTCGATCAGCCCCAGCATTTT	CSVQLQGFDQPQHF
-	TRBJ2-7	TRBV6-1	11	-	TGTGCCAGCAGTGACAGGGGTGAGCAGTACTTC	CASSDRGEQYF
-	TRBJ1-3	TRBV5-1	16	-	TGCGCCAGCAGCTTGGATACAGGCCACTCTGGAAACACCATATATTTT	CASSLDTGHSGNTIYF
TRBD2	TRBJ2-1	TRBV7-2	15	once	TGTGCCAGCAGCACTAGCGGGAGGGGGTTAGATGAGCAGTTCTTC	CASSTSGRGLDEQFF
-	TRBJ1-2	TRBV18	15	-	TGTGCCAGCTCACCACCGGGGGCAAAGGGTCATGGCTACACCTTC	CASSPPGAKGHGYTF
TRBD1	TRBJ2-7	TRBV10-1	14	-	TGCGCCAGCAGTGCCGGGACAGGGAGCTACGAGCAGTACTTC	CASSAGTGSYEQYF
-	TRBJ2-5	TRBV7-2	15	-	TGTGCCAGCAGCTTCGGGGGTTCACAACGAGAGACCCAGTACTTC	CASSFGGSQRETQYF
TRBD1	TRBJ1-5	TRBV6-6	13	-	TGTGCCAGCACGCGGGACAGTAGATTGCCCCAGCATTTT	CASTRDSRLPQHF
TRBD2	TRBJ2-1	TRBV7-2	14	-	TGTGCCAGCCGTGCTAGCGGGGGGTACAATGAGCAGTTCTTC	CASRASGGYNEQFF
TRBD1	TRBJ1-1	TRBV6-6	14	-	TGTGCCAGCAGCCTGGGACAGACGAACACTGAAGCTTTCTTT	CASSLGQTNTEAFF
-	TRBJ2-1	TRBV7-9	12	-	TGTGCCAGCAGCTTTACTATCGGTGAGCAGTTCTTC	CASSFTIGEQFF
TRBD2	TRBJ2-2	TRBV25-1	13	-	TGTGCCAGCGCCTGGGGGGGAGCCGGGGAGCTGTTTTTT	CASAWGGAGELFF
-	TRBJ2-5	TRBV5-4	13	-	TGTGCCAGCAGCACCGCTAGCGTCGAGACCCAGTACTTC	CASSTASVETQYF